A single sample is the source of the 5 T cell receptor beta chains below, sequenced in a study of early T cells in non-severe SARS-CoV-2 infection. TCRdb re-analysed the 5' RACE reads in MiXCR, keeping a single row per CDR3 protein. There are 50,000 to 65,000 distinct CDR3 sequences in the sample; 11% occur only once, and under 3% lies in the top ten. Specimen: whole blood, collected at baseline. All receptors come from an adult who was a healthcare worker with PCR-confirmed SARS-CoV-2 infection or an uninfected control (not recorded which).

This clonotype has more than one count but fewer than ten. This chain joins TRBV30 and TRBJ2-5; D is uncertain. Germline CDR1 is GTSNPN and CDR2 is SVGIG (reference sequence). With 5 bases removed from V and 6 bases from J, the gap between germline ends came to 13 bases. The CDR3 contains 12 residues. The CDR3 loop reads CAWEHFGKTQYF. CDR3 nucleotide sequence: TGTGCCTGGGAACACTTTGGAAAGACCCAGTACTTC.

The table lists this clonotype with a few counts. The rearrangement uses TRBV2 and TRBJ1-5, with D tentatively TRBD1 (6 bases). The germline V gene has CDR1 SNHLY and CDR2 FYNNEI. V was shortened by 6 bases and J by 5 bases, with 14 bases between the two germline ends. CDR3 size: 14 residues. The CDR3 DNA follows: TGTGCCAGCAGCCAAAACTCAGGGGATCAGCCCCAGCATTTT. This sequence encodes CASSQNSGDQPQHF.

A note on this clonotype: A much larger clone is a single base away; this may be a read error. The V gene is TRBV20-1, the J gene TRBJ2-1, with D maybe TRBD2 (6 bases). This CDR3 has 12 residues. Per the germline V gene, CDR1 is DFQATT and CDR2 is SNEGSKA (reference sequence). CDR3: CGARDSSNEQFF. CDR3 nucleotide sequence: TGCGGTGCCAGGGACTCGTCCAATGAGCAGTTCTTC.

This clonotype was detected a few times. V usage is TRBV11-2 and J usage is TRBJ1-2, with 8 bases identical to TRBD1. Germline-derived CDR1 and CDR2 are SGHAT and FQNNGV. V lost 1 base, J lost 9 bases, and 4 bases stayed unmatched. The CDR3 contains 13 residues. CDR3 amino acids: CASSLAGGASYTF. The CDR3 DNA reads as TGTGCCAGCAGCTTAGCAGGGGGCGCTAGCTACACCTTC.

Only a few counts were recorded for this clonotype. The V and J genes are TRBV3-1 and TRBJ2-5; D possibly matches TRBD1 or TRBD2 (6 bases each). V was clipped by 6 bases and J by 4 bases, with 18 bases between them. The CDR3 extends over 15 amino acids. The germline CDR1 and CDR2 sequences are LGHDT and YNNKEL (reference sequence). Here the CDR3 reads CASRGTSEGGETQYF. The CDR3 DNA sequence: TGTGCCAGCAGAGGGACCAGCGAGGGGGGAGAGACCCAGTACTTC.